The clone carrying this TCR beta chain was observed a handful of times. No antigen is known for it. Before DNA extraction, roughly 0.9-10 million cryopreserved PBMC were held in the samples. The sample originates from a study of long-term antiretroviral therapy in people with HIV. General observations from the study: Versus controls, repertoires in people with HIV had narrower CDR3 length ranges. Participants lacked recorded data on ART adherence, viral resistance or therapy changes. Dating from the mid-2000s to the late 2010s, the blood was possibly obtained under older ART regimens.

Germline V CDR1 and CDR2: SGDLS, YYNGEE. This CDR3 spans 16 amino acids. V lost 3 bases, J lost 4 bases, and 9 bases stayed unmatched. The immunoSEQ assay was v3.0, run at survey level. Assay: immunoSEQ multiplex PCR; the TCRdb copy retains only in-frame clones and omits some. Found here are about 24,000 clones, just over 85% of them singletons; the top ten hold under 7.5%. The clonotype was recovered from a woman aged 25 to 39 with HIV. The rearrangement links TRBV9 to TRBJ1-2; the match to TRBD1 covers 10 bases. The sequencing used unsorted PBMCs, collected 1.8 years before starting antiretroviral therapy. The CDR3 bases are TGTGCCAGCAGCGGGACGGGACAGGGGCAAATCTATGGCTACACCTTC. It yields the protein CASSGTGQGQIYGYTF.